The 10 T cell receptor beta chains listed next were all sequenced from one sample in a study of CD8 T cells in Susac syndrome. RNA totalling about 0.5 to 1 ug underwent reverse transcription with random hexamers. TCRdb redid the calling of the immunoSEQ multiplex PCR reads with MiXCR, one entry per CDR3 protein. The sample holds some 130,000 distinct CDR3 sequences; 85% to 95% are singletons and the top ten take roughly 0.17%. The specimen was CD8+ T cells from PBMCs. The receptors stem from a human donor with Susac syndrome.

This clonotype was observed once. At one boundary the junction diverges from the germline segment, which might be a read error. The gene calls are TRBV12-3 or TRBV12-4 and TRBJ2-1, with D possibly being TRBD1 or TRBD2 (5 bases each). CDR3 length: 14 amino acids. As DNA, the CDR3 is TGTGCCAGCAGTTCCGAGGGACCCTATAATGAGCAGTTCTTC. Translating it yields CASSSEGPYNEQFF.

The CDR3 protein is CSARDLSGTGYNEQFF. In nucleotides, the CDR3 is TGCAGTGCTAGAGACCTCAGCGGGACCGGGTACAATGAGCAGTTCTTC. The J gene is TRBJ2-1, the V gene TRBV20-1, with 7 positions matching TRBD2. The V gene's germline CDR1 is DFQATT and CDR2 SNEGSKA (reference sequence). This CDR3 has 16 residues. V lost 0 bases, J lost 4 bases, and 9 bases stayed unmatched.

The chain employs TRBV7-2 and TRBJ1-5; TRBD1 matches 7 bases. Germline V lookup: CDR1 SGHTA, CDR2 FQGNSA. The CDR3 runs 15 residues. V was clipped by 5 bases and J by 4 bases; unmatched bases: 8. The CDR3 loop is CASSTGTALNQPQHF. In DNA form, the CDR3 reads TGTGCCAGCAGCACCGGGACAGCGTTGAATCAGCCCCAGCATTTT.

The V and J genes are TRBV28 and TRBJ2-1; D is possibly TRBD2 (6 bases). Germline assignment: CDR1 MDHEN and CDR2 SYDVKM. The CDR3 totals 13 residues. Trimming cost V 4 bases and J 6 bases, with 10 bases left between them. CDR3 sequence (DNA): TGTGCCAGCAGTTCGGGAGTGGGCAATGAGCAGTTCTTC. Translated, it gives CASSSGVGNEQFF.

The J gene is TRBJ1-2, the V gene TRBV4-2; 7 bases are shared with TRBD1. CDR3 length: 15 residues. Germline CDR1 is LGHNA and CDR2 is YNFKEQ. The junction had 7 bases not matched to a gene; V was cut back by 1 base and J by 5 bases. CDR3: CASSQVEGAFYGYTF. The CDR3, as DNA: TGTGCCAGCAGCCAAGTAGAGGGGGCTTTTTATGGCTACACCTTC.

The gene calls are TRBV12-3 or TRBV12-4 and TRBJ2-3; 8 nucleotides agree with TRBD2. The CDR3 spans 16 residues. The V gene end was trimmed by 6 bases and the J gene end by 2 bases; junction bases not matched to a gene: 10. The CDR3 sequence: CASRLGTSGPTDTQYF. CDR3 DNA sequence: TGTGCCAGCAGATTGGGGACTAGTGGGCCCACAGATACGCAGTATTTT.

The CDR3 sequence is CSARERNSQPQHF. The CDR3 DNA is TGCAGTGCTAGAGAAAGGAATTCTCAGCCCCAGCATTTT. The chain links TRBV20-1 to TRBJ1-5, with no clear D. The CDR3 is made up of 13 amino acids. Germline lookup yields CDR1 DFQATT and CDR2 SNEGSKA (reference sequence). Trimming pared 0 bases from V and 6 bases from J, leaving 9 bases between.

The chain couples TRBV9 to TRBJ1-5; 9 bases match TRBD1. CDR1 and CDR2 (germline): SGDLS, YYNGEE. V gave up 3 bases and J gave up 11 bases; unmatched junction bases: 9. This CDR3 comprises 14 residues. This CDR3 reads CASSETGGRETQHF. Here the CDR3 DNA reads TGTGCCAGCAGCGAGACAGGGGGACGAGAGACCCAGCATTTT.

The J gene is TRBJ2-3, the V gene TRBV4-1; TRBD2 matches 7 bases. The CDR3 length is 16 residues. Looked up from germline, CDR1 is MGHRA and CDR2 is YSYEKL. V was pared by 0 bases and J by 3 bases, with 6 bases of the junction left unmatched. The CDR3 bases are TGCGCCAGCAGCCAAGAGTTTTCGGGAGGTACAGATACGCAGTATTTT. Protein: CASSQEFSGGTDTQYF.

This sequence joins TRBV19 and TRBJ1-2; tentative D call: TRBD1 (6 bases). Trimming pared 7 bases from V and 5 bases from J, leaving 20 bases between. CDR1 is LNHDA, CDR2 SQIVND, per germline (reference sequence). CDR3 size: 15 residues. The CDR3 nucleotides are TGTGCCAGTACCCGGTGGGGCAGGGGACGGTATGGCTACACCTTC. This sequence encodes CASTRWGRGRYGYTF.